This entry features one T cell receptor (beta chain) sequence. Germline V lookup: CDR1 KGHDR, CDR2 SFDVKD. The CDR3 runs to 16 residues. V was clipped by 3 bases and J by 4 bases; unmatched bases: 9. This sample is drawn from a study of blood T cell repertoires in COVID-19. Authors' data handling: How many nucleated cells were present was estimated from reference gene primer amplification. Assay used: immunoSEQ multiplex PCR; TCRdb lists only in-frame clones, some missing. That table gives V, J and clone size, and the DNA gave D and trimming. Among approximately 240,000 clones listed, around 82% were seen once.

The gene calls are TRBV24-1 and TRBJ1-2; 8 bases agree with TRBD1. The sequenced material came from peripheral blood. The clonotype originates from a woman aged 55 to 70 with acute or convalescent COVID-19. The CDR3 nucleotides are TGTGCCACCAGTGATGGGACAGGTTCTCGTCGCTATGGCTACACCTTC. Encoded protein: CATSDGTGSRRYGYTF.